The next 16 T cell receptor beta chains were all read from a single sample in a study of blood T cells in healthy people across ages. For the second PCR, which ran for about 6 to 11 cycles, a sample-barcoded 5' primer and a J-beta primer mix were used. TCRdb redid the calling of the 5' RACE reads with MiXCR, one entry per CDR3 protein. Of around 1,700,000 distinct CDR3 sequences listed, approximately 30% were seen once; the top ten hold around 7.7%. The sample comprised blood. The receptors were gathered from a woman younger than 45 in good health.

This clonotype was found a few times. The chain combines TRBV12-3 or TRBV12-4 with TRBJ2-1, with D tentatively TRBD2 (6 bases). Deletions cut 6 bases from V and 4 bases from J, with 10 bases between. CDR3 length equals 13 residues. For the CDR3, the DNA is TGTGCCAGCAGGCGGGGACTTTACAATGAGCAGTTCTTC. Translated: CASRRGLYNEQFF.

This clonotype was counted ten times or more. The V and J genes are TRBV9 and TRBJ2-5; 8 bases match TRBD1. CDR1 and CDR2 (germline): SGDLS, YYNGEE. The V segment lost 6 bases and the J segment 3 bases; nucleotides outside the gene matches: 4. The CDR3 runs to 13 residues. CDR3 residues: CASKATGEETQYF. CDR3 coding DNA: TGTGCCAGCAAGGCGACAGGGGAAGAGACCCAGTACTTC. Variable domain in full (rest from reference TRBV9 and TRBJ2-5): DSGVTQTPKHLITATGQRVTLRCSPRSGDLSVYWYQQSLDQGLQFLIQYYNGEERAKGNILERFSAQQFPDLHSELNLSSLELGDSALYFCASKATGEETQYFGPGTRLLVL.

This chain connects TRBV27 to TRBJ1-6; D gene unclear. Germline CDR1 is MNHEY and CDR2 is SMNVEV (reference sequence). V was pared by 5 bases and J by 14 bases, with 19 bases between. The CDR3 is 14 residues long. The CDR3: CASSGSAGLGALHF. The CDR3, as DNA: TGTGCCAGCAGTGGGTCGGCAGGTCTAGGAGCCCTCCACTTT.

The chain couples TRBV12-3 or TRBV12-4 to TRBJ2-5; D might be TRBD1 or TRBD2, each matching 5 bases. CDR3 length: 16 amino acids. V lost 2 bases, J lost 5 bases, and 18 bases lay in between. CDR3 coding DNA: TGTGCCAGCAGTTTAATCGGGGCGTGGAAGAGGGAGACCCAGTACTTC. This sequence encodes CASSLIGAWKRETQYF.

In its sample, this clonotype was seen a few times. The DNA of the CDR3 is TGTGCCAGCAGCTTAGGAGACCCCAATCAGCCCCAGCATTTT. Amino acid sequence: CASSLGDPNQPQHF. The V call is TRBV7-6, the J call TRBJ1-5; D is unclear. Trimming took 1 base from V and 3 from J, leaving 7 bases between them. Germline V gives CDR1 SGHVS, CDR2 FNYEAQ. This CDR3 is built from 14 residues.

In the case of this clonotype: A much larger clone is a single base away; this may be a read error. The V and J genes are TRBV4-3 and TRBJ2-7, with 7 bases lining up with TRBD1. The CDR3 has 15 residues. Germline CDR1 is LGHNA and CDR2 is YSLEER. Written as DNA, the CDR3 is TGCGCCGGCAGCCAAGATGTTACAGGGGCCTACGAGCAGTACTTC. The encoded protein is CAGSQDVTGAYEQYF.

This clonotype has only one observation. V usage is TRBV10-3 and J usage is TRBJ2-1, with TRBD2 matching 9 bases. V lost 0 bases to trimming and J lost 7 bases; unmatched junction nucleotides: 4. The CDR3 contains 15 residues. CDR1 is ENHRY, CDR2 SYGVKD, per germline. The CDR3 region is CAISESAGGRNEQFF. Written as DNA, the CDR3 is TGTGCCATCAGTGAGTCGGCGGGGGGGCGAAATGAGCAGTTCTTC.

This chain joins TRBV7-6 and TRBJ1-1; D unresolved. Looked up from germline, CDR1 is SGHVS and CDR2 is FNYEAQ. Trimming stripped 2 bases from V and 0 bases from J, with 7 bases between. There are 14 residues in the CDR3. In DNA form, the CDR3 reads TGTGCCAGCAGCTTACGGGTGTTGAACACTGAAGCTTTCTTT. Translated: CASSLRVLNTEAFF.

This clonotype was seen a handful of times. CDR3 nucleotide sequence: TGTGCCAGCAGCTCCGGACCCGGCCTCAGGAACGAGCAGTACTTC. Translating gives CASSSGPGLRNEQYF. This chain links TRBV11-2 with TRBJ2-7; unclear D gene. The CDR3 extends over 15 amino acids. Trimming left V 4 bases short and J 5 bases short, with 18 bases between. Germline V CDR1 and CDR2: SGHAT, FQNNGV.

Ten or more counts support this clonotype. The chain has TRBV29-1 and TRBJ2-5; D may match TRBD1 or TRBD2 (5 bases each). Germline assignment: CDR1 SQVTM and CDR2 ANQGSEA. The CDR3 contains 13 residues. V lost 3 bases and J lost 5, with 13 bases in between. For the CDR3, the DNA is TGCAGCGTTGAGGCTACGAGGGGCGAGACCCAGTACTTC. The encoded protein is CSVEATRGETQYF.

This clonotype has a handful of counts. This rearrangement joins TRBV6-5 to TRBJ1-2; D is perhaps TRBD1 (6 bases). The CDR3 loop spans 16 amino acids. Between the trimmed V and J ends, which lost 0 bases and 5 bases, there was a span of 16 bases. The V gene's germline CDR1 is MNHEY and CDR2 SVGAGI. As DNA, the CDR3 is TGTGCCAGCAGTTACTCGCCCCTTGGGACAACTTATGGCTACACCTTC. Amino acids: CASSYSPLGTTYGYTF.

V and J are TRBV27 and TRBJ1-2; perhaps TRBD1 as D (5 bases). Germline V gene data show CDR1 as MNHEY and CDR2 as SMNVEV (reference sequence). This CDR3 contains 13 residues. V was clipped by 4 bases and J by 6 bases, with 12 bases between them. For the CDR3, the DNA is TGTGCCAGCAGTTGGGGGGAGAAGGATGGCTACACCTTC. It translates to CASSWGEKDGYTF.

Regarding this clonotype: A much more abundant neighbour one base away suggests this may be a read error. The CDR3 sequence is CASSLEHRSSHNEQFF. The CDR3 bases are TGCGCCAGCAGCCTAGAGCATCGAAGTTCCCACAATGAGCAGTTCTTC. This chain uses TRBV4-1 with TRBJ2-1; D not certain. The CDR3 runs to 16 residues. CDR1 and CDR2 from the germline V gene are MGHRA and YSYEKL. Trimming pared 4 bases from V and 5 bases from J, leaving 18 bases between.

On this clonotype: The junction shows a germline mismatch at one end, possibly a read error. V is TRBV10-3 and J is TRBJ2-2; 12 bases are shared with TRBD2. Germline V gives CDR1 ENHRY, CDR2 SYGVKD. The CDR3 has 16 residues. The CDR3 sequence is CAFSGASGRAAGELFF. As DNA, the CDR3 is TGTGCCTTCAGTGGGGCTAGCGGGAGGGCCGCCGGGGAGCTGTTTTTT.

This chain links TRBV20-1 with TRBJ2-3, with a possible D match to TRBD1 (6 bases). CDR3 size: 14 residues. V shed 1 base and J shed 2 bases, with 10 bases lying between them. The V gene's germline CDR1 is DFQATT and CDR2 SNEGSKA (reference sequence). The DNA for the CDR3 is TGCAGTGCTAGAGTCACAGGGATCACAGATACGCAGTATTTT. This gives the protein CSARVTGITDTQYF.

The chain joins TRBV7-2 to TRBJ2-3, with unresolved D. Germline V gene lookup returns CDR1 SGHTA and CDR2 FQGNSA. This CDR3 region has 14 residues. Trimming removed 5 bases at V and 2 bases at J, with 11 bases between. This CDR3 is CASSPTSSTDTQYF. As DNA, the CDR3 is TGTGCCAGCAGCCCAACATCGTCCACAGATACGCAGTATTTT.